The present T cell receptor beta chain was sequenced within a study of metastatic and nonmetastatic thyroid tumors. Study-wide background: Malignant thyroid and benign thyroid patients provided blood and tumor or nodule tissue whose repertoires were compared. Whole-study findings and limits: The reported finding was significantly higher TCR beta diversity in malignant thyroid tumors relative to benign nodules, in blood and tumor.

The germline V gene encodes CDR1 SQVTM and CDR2 ANQGSEA. Trimming cost V 2 bases and J 2 bases, with 11 bases left between them. This CDR3 has 14 amino acids. Authors' data handling: For papillary thyroid cancer, a distant-metastasis classifier was constructed from CDR3 differences observed across clinicopathological groups. With MiXCR, TCRdb called clones anew from the PCR reads. The V and J calls shown here were made by TCRdb, not taken from the authors' results. The table lists roughly 18,000 clones, 28% of them singletons. None of the patients had undergone any treatment ahead of thyroid surgery. This clone appeared many times. The antigen is undetermined.

This chain links TRBV29-1 with TRBJ2-3; D not certain. The sequencing input was tumor tissue. The sequence came from a female donor with papillary thyroid cancer or a benign thyroid nodule (not recorded which). Some clones in this sample may be carry-over from other donors' samples. The CDR3 reads CSVESRRNTDTQYF. CDR3 bases: TGCAGCGTTGAAAGTCGTCGAAACACAGATACGCAGTATTTT.